Shown below are 25 T cell receptor beta chains from a single sample sequenced in a study of shared clonotypes between healthy human individuals. Sequenced by immunoSEQ multiplex PCR; TCRdb stores in-frame clones only, minus some. In the table there are around 510,000 clones, about 96% of which are singletons. The sample consisted of naive CD4+ T cells sorted from blood. The subset: CD45RA+ positively selected. The receptors derive from a woman aged 25 to 39 in good health.

This rearrangement joins TRBV28 to TRBJ2-7, with TRBD2 matching 9 bases. The V gene's germline CDR1 is MDHEN and CDR2 SYDVKM. The junction had 3 bases not matched to a gene; V was cut back by 2 bases and J by 1 base. CDR3 length equals 15 residues. The CDR3 DNA reads TGTGCCAGCAGTTTACATACTAGCGGGTCCTACGAGCAGTACTTC. Translating it yields CASSLHTSGSYEQYF.

The V gene is TRBV28, the J gene TRBJ1-5; 9 bases match TRBD1. CDR1 and CDR2 from the germline V gene are MDHEN and SYDVKM. V shed 2 bases, J shed 1 base, and the junction held 15 bases outside the gene matches. The CDR3 is 20 amino acids. CDR3 protein: CASSLTGQGPLKISNQPQHF. The CDR3 nucleotides are TGTGCCAGCAGTTTAACGGGACAGGGCCCGTTGAAGATAAGCAATCAGCCCCAGCATTTT. Full variable domain (remainder filled in from reference TRBV28 and TRBJ1-5): DVKVTQSSRYLVKRTGEKVFLECVQDMDHENMFWYRQDPGLGLRLIYFSYDVKMKEKGDIPEGYSVSREKKERFSLILESASTNQTSMYLCASSLTGQGPLKISNQPQHFGDGTRLSIL.

The V and J genes are TRBV5-1 and TRBJ1-1; a possible D gene is TRBD1 (6 bases). This CDR3 region has 13 residues. V dropped 4 bases and J dropped 3 bases, with 10 bases sitting between them. Germline lookup yields CDR1 SGHRS and CDR2 YFSETQ. The CDR3 sequence: CASSPTGYTEAFF. Here the CDR3 DNA reads TGCGCCAGCAGCCCGACAGGCTACACTGAAGCTTTCTTT.

DNA of the CDR3: TGTGCCAGCAGCTTGGCACTCTACGAGCAGTACTTC. It translates to CASSLALYEQYF. The chain couples TRBV5-6 to TRBJ2-7; D gene uncertain. Per germline, CDR1 SGHDT and CDR2 YYEEEE. There are 12 residues in the CDR3. Trimming cost V 0 bases and J 3 bases, with 4 bases left between them.

The genes are TRBV2 and TRBJ1-2, with TRBD1 matching 7 bases. J gave up 8 bases and V 10 bases, and 16 bases lay outside the gene matches. This CDR3 spans 14 amino acids. Germline V gene data show CDR1 as SNHLY and CDR2 as FYNNEI. DNA for the CDR3: TGTGCCAACACCGACAGGGCCCTTGCGAGCGGCTACACCTTC. Amino acid sequence: CANTDRALASGYTF.

The chain links TRBV23-1 to TRBJ1-5, with D perhaps matching TRBD1 (6 bases). TRBV23-1 is marked as an open reading frame, function uncertain. Trimming shortened V by 7 bases and J by 5 bases, and 21 bases separated the two germline ends. CDR3 size: 16 residues. CDR3 amino acids: CASTHHRVEKHQPQHF. The CDR3 region has the DNA TGCGCCAGCACCCATCACAGGGTGGAGAAACATCAGCCCCAGCATTTT.

This chain joins TRBV6-5 and TRBJ2-7; D is ambiguous. From germline, CDR1 is MNHEY and CDR2 SVGAGI. With 7 bases removed from V and 4 bases from J, the gap between germline ends came to 14 bases. CDR3 length: 13 amino acids. The CDR3 nucleotides are TGTGCCAGCACCTCCGGGCCACAATACGAGCAGTACTTC. Translated, it gives CASTSGPQYEQYF.

This clone appeared a single time. The chain has TRBV28 and TRBJ1-5; maybe TRBD1 (6 bases). Trimming left V 3 bases short and J 2 bases short, with 14 bases between. CDR3 length: 16 amino acids. CDR1 and CDR2 (germline): MDHEN, SYDVKM. CDR3 nucleotides: TGTGCCAGCAGTTTCAGGGGCGCCCATGGCAATCAGCCCCAGCATTTT. The encoded protein is CASSFRGAHGNQPQHF.

The rearrangement joins TRBV6-6 to TRBJ2-7, with TRBD2 identical over 13 bases. The CDR3 covers 15 residues. V was pared by 5 bases and J by 6 bases, with 7 bases of the junction left unmatched. Looked up from germline, CDR1 is MNHNY and CDR2 is SVGAGI (reference sequence). The CDR3 nucleotides read TGTGCCAGCAGTCCACTAGCGGGAGGGTTAGGCGAGCAGTACTTC. Protein product: CASSPLAGGLGEQYF.

The J gene is TRBJ1-6, the V gene TRBV19; D might be TRBD1 (5 bases). The CDR3 is made up of 11 amino acids. Germline assignment: CDR1 LNHDA and CDR2 SQIVND (reference sequence). The V gene lost 8 bases and the J gene lost 13 bases, with 12 bases spanning the gap. DNA of the CDR3: TGTGCCAGTCGAGGGGCTGGCCCCCTCCACTTT. It yields the protein CASRGAGPLHF.

The chain joins TRBV10-3 to TRBJ2-4; TRBD2 agrees at 7 bases. The CDR3 extends over 14 amino acids. The junction had 2 bases not matched to a gene; V was cut back by 3 bases and J by 3 bases. CDR1 and CDR2 (germline): ENHRY, SYGVKD. CDR3 nucleotide sequence: TGTGCCATCAGTGATCGGGGGGACAAAAACATTCAGTACTTC. Translated: CAISDRGDKNIQYF.

The rearrangement joins TRBV25-1 to TRBJ2-6; D may be TRBD2 (5 bases). V was pared by 3 bases and J by 1 base, with 13 bases between. Germline CDR1 reads MGHDK; CDR2 reads SYGVNS. The CDR3 extends over 17 amino acids. The CDR3 protein is CASSEELGRSGANVLTF. DNA for the CDR3: TGTGCCAGCAGTGAGGAACTAGGAAGATCTGGGGCCAACGTCCTGACTTTC.

Comments on this clone: The junction does not match germline at one end; this may be a read error. The genes are TRBV28 and TRBJ2-7; D may be TRBD1 or TRBD2 (6 bases each). Per germline, CDR1 MDHEN and CDR2 SYDVKM. The CDR3 has 15 amino acids. CDR3 sequence (DNA): TGTGCCAGCAGTTCCGGGGACTTTGGGGGCTACGAGCTGTACTTC. Protein sequence: CASSSGDFGGYELYF. Supplemented by reference TRBV28 and TRBJ2-7, the full variable domain reads DVKVTQSSRYLVKRTGEKVFLECVQDMDHENMFWYRQDPGLGLRLIYFSYDVKMKEKGDIPEGYSVSREKKERFSLILESASTNQTSMYLCASSSGDFGGYELYFGPGTRLTVT.

This chain links TRBV6-5 with TRBJ1-2; perhaps TRBD1 as D (5 bases). V shed 4 bases and J shed 8 bases, with 14 bases lying between them. Germline CDR1 MNHEY, CDR2 SVGAGI. The CDR3 is 13 amino acids. CDR3 residues: CASSSRDLGGYTF. The CDR3 bases are TGTGCCAGCAGTTCCAGGGATTTGGGAGGCTACACCTTC.

The chain combines TRBV6-1 with TRBJ1-2; TRBD1 might be the D (6 bases). The CDR3 spans 15 residues. Trimming took 3 bases from V and 3 from J, leaving 14 bases between them. Germline V lookup: CDR1 MNHNS, CDR2 SASEGT. The CDR3 nucleotides are TGTGCCAGCAGTGAGCACAGGGTAGTGGACTATGGCTACACCTTC. Translated, it gives CASSEHRVVDYGYTF.

This clone has just one count. V and J are TRBV27 and TRBJ2-1; D unresolved. There are 16 residues in the CDR3. The V end lost 6 bases, the J end lost 0 bases, and 15 bases lay between the germline ends. Germline CDR1 is MNHEY and CDR2 is SMNVEV (reference sequence). The DNA for the CDR3 is TGTGCCAGCAGCGCCCGCCCGGATAGCTCCTACAATGAGCAGTTCTTC. This translates into CASSARPDSSYNEQFF.

V gene TRBV7-2 combines with J gene TRBJ2-7, with TRBD2 matching over 10 bases. The CDR3 sequence is 15 residues long. With 4 bases clipped from V and 3 bases from J, the junction kept 6 bases outside the gene matches. Germline lookup yields CDR1 SGHTA and CDR2 FQGNSA. CDR3 sequence: CASSYRLAGSYEQYF. The CDR3 region has the DNA TGTGCCAGCAGCTATAGACTAGCGGGTAGCTACGAGCAGTACTTC.

The V and J genes are TRBV18 and TRBJ2-4, with 8 positions matching TRBD2. V lost 3 bases to trimming and J lost 0 bases; unmatched junction nucleotides: 4. Germline V gene data show CDR1 as KGHSH and CDR2 as LQKENI. This CDR3 has 16 amino acids. The CDR3 region has the DNA TGTGCCAGCTCACCTTCTAGCGGGCTAGCCAAAAACATTCAGTACTTC. The encoded protein is CASSPSSGLAKNIQYF.

The chain carries TRBV5-1 and TRBJ2-5; D unclear. The DNA end is more similar to TRBJ2-7, so the J call may be wrong. The germline CDR1 and CDR2 sequences are SGHRS and YFSETQ. The CDR3 runs to 11 residues. The CDR3 here is CASSGPSEQYF. The CDR3 coding sequence is TGCGCCAGCAGCGGTCCTAGCGAGCAGTACTTC.

The J gene is TRBJ2-1, the V gene TRBV5-1, with D possibly called TRBD1 or TRBD2 (6 bases each). Trimming cost V 4 bases and J 1 base, with 15 bases left between them. The CDR3 is made up of 16 amino acids. Germline V gene sequence: CDR1 SGHRS, CDR2 YFSETQ. As DNA, the CDR3 is TGCGCCAGCAGCCTAACGGTAGGGGGGTCCTACAATGAGCAGTTCTTC. It yields the protein CASSLTVGGSYNEQFF.

The chain recombines TRBV5-8 with TRBJ2-7; TRBD2 agrees at 13 bases. Germline V gene data show CDR1 as SGHTS and CDR2 as YDEGEE. The V and J ends lost 3 bases and 3 bases, in that order; junction bases with no gene match: 9. The CDR3 covers 17 residues. CDR3 sequence: CASSWTSGSARSYEQYF. The DNA for the CDR3 is TGTGCCAGCAGCTGGACTAGCGGGAGTGCTCGGAGCTACGAGCAGTACTTC.

CDR3 sequence: CASSWRVPAYEQYF. The DNA for the CDR3 is TGTGCCAGCAGCTGGAGGGTCCCGGCCTACGAGCAGTACTTC. J is TRBJ2-7 and V is TRBV11-3; TRBD2 is a possible D gene (6 bases). The V and J ends lost 4 bases and 2 bases respectively, with 12 bases between them. Germline V gene data show CDR1 as SGHNT and CDR2 as YENEEA. The CDR3 has 14 amino acids.

The gene calls are TRBV2 and TRBJ2-3; 8 nucleotides align to TRBD2. Germline trimming cut 10 bases from V and 0 bases from J; bases unmatched to any gene: 12. CDR3 length equals 16 residues. Looked up from germline, CDR1 is SNHLY and CDR2 is FYNNEI. The CDR3 nucleotides are TGTGCCACAACCCGCCAACTAGCGGCTAGCACAGATACGCAGTATTTT. As protein: CATTRQLAASTDTQYF.

The V and J genes are TRBV4-1 and TRBJ2-1, with 8 bases aligning to TRBD2. The germline CDR1 and CDR2 sequences are MGHRA and YSYEKL. The CDR3 covers 13 residues. The V and J ends lost 3 bases and 7 bases, in that order; junction bases with no gene match: 2. Here the CDR3 reads CASSQIAGNEQFF. As DNA, the CDR3 is TGCGCCAGCAGCCAGATAGCGGGAAATGAGCAGTTCTTC.

The V and J genes are TRBV4-2 and TRBJ2-1; 11 positions agree with TRBD2. Germline CDR1 reads LGHNA; CDR2 reads YNFKEQ. CDR3 length: 16 amino acids. Unmatched junction bases numbered 9, after V lost 5 bases and J lost 6 bases. CDR3: CASSGSTSGVINEQFF. CDR3 coding DNA: TGTGCCAGCAGCGGATCGACTAGCGGGGTTATCAATGAGCAGTTCTTC.